This TCR beta chain was recorded in a study of Graves' ophthalmopathy and Graves' hyperthyroidism. With V trimmed by 5 bases and J by 2 bases, 5 bases remained unmatched. Germline CDR1 and CDR2: MNHEY and SVGEGT. CDR3 length: 14 residues. Amplification from RNA transcripts yielded the TCR beta CDR3 regions. First-round RT-PCR used HTBI primers; second-round multiplex PCR followed. TCRdb analysed the multiplex PCR reads with MiXCR anew, one entry per CDR3 protein. This sample has some 390,000 distinct CDR3 sequences, with 18% found just once. This clonotype was recorded at least ten times. The sequencing input was peripheral blood. V gene TRBV6-2 or TRBV6-3 combines with J gene TRBJ2-7; 8 bases agree with TRBD2. This clonotype originated in a woman under 30 with Graves' ophthalmopathy. CDR3 coding DNA: TGTGCCAGCAGTCGCGGGGGGAGCCCCTACGAGCAGTACTTC. It codes for CASSRGGSPYEQYF.